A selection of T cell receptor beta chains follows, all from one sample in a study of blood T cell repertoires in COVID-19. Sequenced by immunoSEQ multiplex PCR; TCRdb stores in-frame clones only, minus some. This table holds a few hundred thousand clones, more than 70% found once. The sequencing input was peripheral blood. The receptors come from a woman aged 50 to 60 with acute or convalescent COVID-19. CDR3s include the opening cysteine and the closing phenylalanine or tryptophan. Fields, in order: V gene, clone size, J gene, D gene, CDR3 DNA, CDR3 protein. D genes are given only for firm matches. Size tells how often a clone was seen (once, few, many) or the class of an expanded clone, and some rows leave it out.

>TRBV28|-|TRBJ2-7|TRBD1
TGTGCCAGCAGAATACCCAGGACAGGGGGTGGTTCCTACGAGCAGTACTTC
CASRIPRTGGGSYEQYF
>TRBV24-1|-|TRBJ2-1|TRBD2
TGTGCCACCAGTGATGCTAGCGGGAGGGCCTACAATGAGCAGTTCTTC
CATSDASGRAYNEQFF
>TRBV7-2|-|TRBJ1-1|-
TGTGCCAGCAGCCCGTATAAGAACACTGAAGCTTTCTTT
CASSPYKNTEAFF
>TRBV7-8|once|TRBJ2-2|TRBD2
TGTGCCAGCCCTACCTCCCCCAGCGGGAGATCCGGGGAGCTGTTTTTT
CASPTSPSGRSGELFF
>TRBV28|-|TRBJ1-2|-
TGTGCCAGCAGTTTACACTTGGTTGGCTATGGCTACACCTTC
CASSLHLVGYGYTF
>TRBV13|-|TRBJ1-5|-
TGTGCCAGCAGCTTAGGGCAGGGTAATAGCAATCAGCCCCAGCATTTT
CASSLGQGNSNQPQHF
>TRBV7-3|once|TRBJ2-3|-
TGTGCCAGCAGCTTAAGGGCTACCACAGATACGCAGTATTTT
CASSLRATTDTQYF
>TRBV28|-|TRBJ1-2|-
TGTGCCAGCAGTTTTGACAGCGGCTACACCTTC
CASSFDSGYTF
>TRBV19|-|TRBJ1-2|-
TGTGCCAGTAGTGAGGACGGCGGGTACTATGGCTACACCTTC
CASSEDGGYYGYTF
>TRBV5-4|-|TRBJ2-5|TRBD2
TGTGCCAGCAGCCCACCGCCCGGGACTAGCGGGCCCGAAGGAGAGACCCAGTACTTC
CASSPPPGTSGPEGETQYF
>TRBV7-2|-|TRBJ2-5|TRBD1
TGTGCCAGCAGCTCAAGACAGGGGGGTACGGGGACCCAGTACTTC
CASSSRQGGTGTQYF
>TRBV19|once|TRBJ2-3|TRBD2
TGTGCCAGTAGTATCGGCCTAGCGGCTAATACGCAGTATTTT
CASSIGLAANTQYF
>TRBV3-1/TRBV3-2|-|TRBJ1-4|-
TGTGCCAGCAGCAAAAGCATAGCCAGCGCAGATGAAAAACTGTTTTTT
CASSKSIASADEKLFF
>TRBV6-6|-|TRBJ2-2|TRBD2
TGTGCCAGCAGTTCCGCGGGACTAGCAGTCACCGGGGAGCTGTTTTTT
CASSSAGLAVTGELFF
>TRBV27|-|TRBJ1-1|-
TGTGCCAGCAGTTTTTCTAGGACAGACCAAGAGGCTTTCTTT
CASSFSRTDQEAFF
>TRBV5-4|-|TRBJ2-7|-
TGTGCCAGCAGCTTGGCGGACGGGATCTACGAGCAGTACTTC
CASSLADGIYEQYF
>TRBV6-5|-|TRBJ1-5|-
TGTGCCAGCAGCATACAGGGCAGCAATCAGCCCCAGCATTTT
CASSIQGSNQPQHF
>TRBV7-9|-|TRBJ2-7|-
TGTGCCAGCAGCTCCCTGACTAGTCGGGGAGAGCAGTACTTC
CASSSLTSRGEQYF
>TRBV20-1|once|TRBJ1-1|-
TGCAGTGCTGCAGGGAACACTGAAGCTTTCTTT
CSAAGNTEAFF
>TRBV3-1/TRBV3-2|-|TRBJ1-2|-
TGTGCCAGCAGCCAAGAGGGGGCCTGGGGCTACACCTTC
CASSQEGAWGYTF
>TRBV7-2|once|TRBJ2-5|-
TGTGCCAGCAGCTTAGTGTCCGGAGAGACCCAGTACTTC
CASSLVSGETQYF
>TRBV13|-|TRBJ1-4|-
TGTGCCAGCAGCTTAGGTTGGAGGGCAAGAGAAAAACTGTTTTTT
CASSLGWRAREKLFF
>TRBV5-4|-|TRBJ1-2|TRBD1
TGTGCCAGCAGCTCACACTACAGGGGTATTGACTATGGCTACACCTTC
CASSSHYRGIDYGYTF
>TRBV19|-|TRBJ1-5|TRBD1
TGTGCCTCCGACAGGGGGCATGTCAATCAGCCCCAGCATTTT
CASDRGHVNQPQHF
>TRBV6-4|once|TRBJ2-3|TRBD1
TGTGCCAGCAGGGCGGTGGGGACAGGAGATACGCAGTATTTT
CASRAVGTGDTQYF
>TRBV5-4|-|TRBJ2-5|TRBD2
TGTGCCAGCAGCCCGGGACTAGCGGGAGAAGAGACCCAGTACTTC
CASSPGLAGEETQYF
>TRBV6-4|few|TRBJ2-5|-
TGTGCCAGCAGTCTCCCAAGGGGCAGGGGGGACCGACAAGAGACCCAGTACTTC
CASSLPRGRGDRQETQYF
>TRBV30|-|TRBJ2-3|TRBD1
TGTGCCTGGGGCTCGAGACAGGGATCAGATACGCAGTATTTT
CAWGSRQGSDTQYF
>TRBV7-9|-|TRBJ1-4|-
TGTGCCAGCAGCTTATCTGGGGCGGTAAATGAAAAACTGTTTTTT
CASSLSGAVNEKLFF
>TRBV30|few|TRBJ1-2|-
TGTGCCTGGAGTCCCCCCCTACAGGGCTTAAGTAACTTTTTTGGCTACACCTTC
CAWSPPLQGLSNFFGYTF
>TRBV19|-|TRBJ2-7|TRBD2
TGTGCCAGTAGTACCGCCGGGACTAGCGGGAGAGGTTCGTACGAGCAGTACTTC
CASSTAGTSGRGSYEQYF
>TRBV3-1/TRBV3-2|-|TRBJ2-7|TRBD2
TGTGCCAGCAGCCAAATGACTAGCGGGAGTAGGGAGCAGTACTTC
CASSQMTSGSREQYF
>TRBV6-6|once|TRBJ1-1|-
TGTGCCAGCGGCGGGGGGCCTGAAGCTTTCTTT
CASGGGPEAFF
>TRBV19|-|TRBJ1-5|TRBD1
TGTGCCAGTAGTAGGGGGACAGGGGAACAGCCCCAGCATTTT
CASSRGTGEQPQHF
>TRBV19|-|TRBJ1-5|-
TGTGCCAGTAGCCTGGGCGTGAGTCAGCCCCAGCATTTT
CASSLGVSQPQHF
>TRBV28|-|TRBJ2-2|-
TGTGCCAGCAGTCCCCGAGACAGAAACACCGGGGAGCTGTTTTTT
CASSPRDRNTGELFF
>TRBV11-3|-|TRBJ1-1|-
TGTGCCAGCAGCCATCATCAGGGTAACACTGAAGCTTTCTTT
CASSHHQGNTEAFF
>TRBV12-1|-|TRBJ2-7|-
TGTGCCAGCAGCTCATCCTTTGCCCACGGGGACGAGCAGTACTTC
CASSSSFAHGDEQYF
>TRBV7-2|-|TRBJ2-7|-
TGTGCCAGCAGCACCCCGGGACTGCGTCGGTACGAGCAGTACTTC
CASSTPGLRRYEQYF
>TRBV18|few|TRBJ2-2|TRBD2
TGTGCCAGCTCACCCCCGGGACTAGCGGGAGCTGGGGAGCTGTTTTTT
CASSPPGLAGAGELFF
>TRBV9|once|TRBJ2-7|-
TGTGCCAGCAGCGCCCGACAGGACCTTTCCTACGAGCAGTACTTC
CASSARQDLSYEQYF